The entry below describes one TCR beta chain. Its target antigen remains unknown. The sample holds no much larger clone one base away, and base qualities are not on file. This specimen comes from a study of CD8+ T cells in alopecia areata (dated 2018 in TCRdb). With respect to the entire study: The treated patients took part in an open-label pilot trial in which moderate-to-severe alopecia areata was treated with oral tofacitinib at 5 to 10 mg twice daily. Human TCRbeta sequencing covered scalp tissue and sorted CD4+ and CD8+ peripheral blood T cells from patchy and totalis/universalis alopecia areata patients and healthy controls. To study T cell clonal expansion in alopecia areata, the researchers applied high-throughput TCRbeta sequencing to both the C3H/HeJ mouse model and human patients. In treated patients, disease severity was measured using the SALT score, which gives the percentage of scalp surface area affected. Patients received tofacitinib for 6 to 18 months and were then followed off drug for 6 months to check for delayed response and recurrence. TCRbeta CDR3 regions were amplified by immunoSEQ multiplex PCR with 35 Vbeta forward and 13 Jbeta reverse primers. Scalp clonality was compared among normal scalp (n=4), patchy alopecia areata scalp (n=8), and alopecia totalis/universalis scalp (n=8). Biopsies were taken from tofacitinib-treated patients at baseline and at 4 and 24 weeks of treatment, and a later scalp biopsy was taken in several of the tofacitinib-treated patients. RNA came from the PAXgene miRNA kit for fixed scalp, the miRNeasy kit for PBMCs, and the RNeasy kit for mouse skin. Overall study results and their limits: Lesional scalp, especially in alopecia totalis/universalis, showed higher clonality and more expanded CD8+ clones than normal scalp, suggesting antigenic drive. Compared with mice, TCR sequences shared between patients were less clear, possibly partly because of HLA diversity across the patient population. During tofacitinib treatment, many expanded lesional clones remained in scalp and blood, and this persistence may partly explain relapse after treatment is stopped. With tofacitinib, both scalp clonality and the number of expanded CD8+ clones among the top 100 scalp clones went down significantly. Because the treated cohort was small and had just a single nonresponder, larger studies are needed to establish links between baseline CD8+ expansion and response. Unlike mouse skin, which is dominated by gammadelta T cells, normal human skin has resident alphabeta T cells that are also sequenced, and this complicates analysis of the scalp TCR repertoire.

The library relied on the immunoSEQ multiplex PCR assay. RNA was extracted from all samples and reverse transcribed into cDNA as template for TCR sequencing. SuperScript III was used to make first-strand cDNA, primed with a 2:1 mix of oligo-dT and random hexamers. A synthetic immune receptor repertoire was used to measure amplification bias, and any remaining bias was corrected computationally. The paper's data handling went like this. Raw reads were preprocessed for error removal, and CDR3 was defined according to IMGT conventions as running from the conserved cysteine to phenylalanine. Clonality was calculated as 1 minus Shannon entropy normalized by log2 of the number of productive unique TCRs. Whether scalp clones were CD4 or CD8 was inferred by matching scalp TCRbeta sequences against CD4 and CD8 repertoires sorted from blood. TCRdb carries this immuneACCESS record with in-frame sequences only. Its versions omit some clonotypes, under half of them owing to an unresolved V gene in the studies checked, with the rest unexplained. V, J and clone size are those of that table, while D and trimming were read from the DNA. A total of under 110,000 clones appear in this sample, just under 60% of them only once. The biggest ten clones account for about 15% of the sample.

This specimen's treatment or condition label, per the study, means: oral pan-JAK inhibitor, 5-10 mg twice daily. Lesional scalp punch biopsies and peripheral blood were obtained from alopecia areata patients. PBMCs were isolated by density centrifugation and stained for CD3, CD4 and CD8, and CD4+ and CD8+ T cells were sorted on a FACSAria. The sequenced sample was CD8+ T cells sorted from blood, obtained at approximately week 60, from a patient treated with tofacitinib. The sequence derives from a human donor with alopecia areata.

The nucleotide sequence is TGCGCCAGCAGTGGTTTAGCGGGGGAGAACACAGATACGCAGTATTTT. Its coded protein is CASSGLAGENTDTQYF. Recombination connected TRBV10-1 to TRBJ2-3, and 9 bases in between align with TRBD2. The CDR3 covers 16 residues, taking in both the cysteine and the phenylalanine. Just CDR3 DNA is preserved here, 48 bases in frame from base 1. Unmatched junction bases come to 7, with V trimmed by 4 bases and J by 2 bases. From the germline V gene (reference sequence), CDR1 is WNHNN and CDR2 is SYGVQD.